The 8 T cell receptor delta chains presented below share a single source sample, sequenced in a study of Vδ1+ human thymocytes. Study-wide points: In the thymus, TRG and TRD repertoires looked highly polyclonal with Gaussian CDR3 lengths.

Which antigens these TCRs recognize remains unknown. Extracted RNA was reverse transcribed into cDNA. The CDR3 regions were amplified by multiplex PCR from V-gene primers to a constant-region primer. TCRdb called clones from the multiplex PCR reads again using CATT. Counted here are around 56,000 delta-chain clones, roughly 16% occurring once; the ten biggest clones make up about 0.4%. What was sequenced was Vdelta1+ gamma-delta thymocytes from the thymus. Subset meaning: FACS-sorted CD3+ TCRalphabeta- TCRVdelta1+ TCRVdelta2- thymocytes. Source of these receptors: a girl under three years old who had congenital heart surgery.

V is TRDV1 and J is TRDJ1, with D possibly TRDD2 on 6 matching bases. Deletions cut 0 bases from V and 2 bases from J, with 28 bases between. This CDR3 has 21 amino acids. The germline V gene has CDR1 TSWWSYY and CDR2 QGS. The CDR3 DNA reads as TGTGCTCTTGGGGAACTAGTGTATTTCCTAGGGGTGGGGAGATCTACCGATAAACTCATCTTT. Protein sequence: CALGELVYFLGVGRSTDKLIF.

This clone has more than one count but fewer than ten. The V and J genes are TRDV1 and TRDJ1; TRDD3 agrees at 7 bases. V shed 0 bases, J shed 0 bases, and the junction held 10 bases outside the gene matches. Germline V lookup: CDR1 TSWWSYY, CDR2 QGS. The CDR3 is 18 amino acids. This chain's CDR3 is CALGELRGYAPYTDKLIF. The CDR3, as DNA: TGTGCTCTTGGGGAACTTCGAGGATACGCCCCGTACACCGATAAACTCATCTTT.

The chain couples TRDV1 to TRDJ1; TRDD3 matches 12 bases. V trimming: 3 bases; J trimming: 4 bases; junction bases outside the gene matches: 24. The CDR3 is made up of 22 amino acids. Germline V gives CDR1 TSWWSYY, CDR2 QGS. The chain's CDR3 is CALGELAYVITGGYSGGDKLIF. CDR3 sequence (DNA): TGTGCTCTTGGGGAGCTTGCCTACGTAATAACTGGGGGATACTCGGGGGGCGATAAACTCATCTTT.

The V and J genes are TRDV1 and TRDJ1; 10 bases agree with TRDD3. Germline V gene lookup returns CDR1 TSWWSYY and CDR2 QGS. This CDR3 comprises 22 residues. V shed 3 bases and J 0 bases; nucleotides not matched to a gene: 22. The CDR3, as DNA: TGTGCTCTTGGGGAGCCTCCGCCGGGGGATACGGGGCTTTCCCTGTACACCGATAAACTCATCTTT. This gives the protein CALGEPPPGDTGLSLYTDKLIF.

The table lists this clone with a few counts. The genes are TRDV2 and TRDJ2; 10 nucleotides line up with TRDD3. The J segment lost 0 bases and the V segment lost 3 bases, leaving 39 bases of the junction unmatched. Per germline, CDR1 GEAIGNYY and CDR2 EKD. This CDR3 has 28 residues. CDR3 in amino acids: CACDLYWGISKVFRNDACGSALTAQLFF. The CDR3 DNA follows: TGTGCCTGTGACCTGTACTGGGGGATTAGCAAGGTTTTTCGTAATGATGCCTGTGGTAGTGCTTTGACAGCACAACTCTTCTTT.

The chain joins TRDV1 to TRDJ1, with TRDD3 matching 10 bases. CDR1 is TSWWSYY and CDR2 is QGS in the germline V gene. The CDR3 is made up of 21 amino acids. Losses at the gene ends were 1 base for V and 0 bases for J; bases not matched to a gene: 17. The CDR3: CALGERGPTVLGDSDTDKLIF. For the CDR3, the DNA is TGTGCTCTTGGGGAACGAGGCCCTACGGTCCTGGGGGATAGCGACACCGATAAACTCATCTTT.

Concerning this clone: This same CDR3 is encoded by further DNA sequences in the sample. This chain joins TRAV29/DV5 and TRDJ1; 10 bases are shared with TRDD3. The CDR3 has 15 residues. The junction had 6 bases not matched to a gene; V was cut back by 0 bases and J by 4 bases. Germline CDR1 NSMFDY, CDR2 ISSIKDK. This CDR3 is CAASGYWGIGDKLIF. CDR3 sequence (DNA): TGTGCAGCAAGCGGATACTGGGGGATCGGCGATAAACTCATCTTT.

The chain has TRDV1 and TRDJ1; 11 bases line up with TRDD3. J gave up 5 bases and V 1 base, and 15 bases lay outside the gene matches. The CDR3 has 19 amino acids. The V gene's germline CDR1 is TSWWSYY and CDR2 QGS. In nucleotides, the CDR3 is TGTGCTCTTGGGGAACCTAGCATGGGGGATACGCGAGAGGGTGATAAACTCATCTTT. This encodes CALGEPSMGDTREGDKLIF.